This TCR beta chain stems from a study of control samples from healthy donors and cancer patients. This CDR3 comprises 15 residues. V shed 2 bases, J shed 2 bases, and the junction held 3 bases outside the gene matches. CDR1 is MGHDK and CDR2 is SYGVNS in the germline V gene. Data came from immunoSEQ multiplex PCR; TCRdb stores just in-frame clones and leaves some out. Of about 130,000 clones listed, about 95% are singletons. This chain links TRBV25-1 with TRBJ2-1; TRBD1 matches at 7 bases. Sequenced: blood. The clonotype was recovered from a man aged 25-45 years in good health. The CDR3 spells CASSEDDRAYNEQFF. CDR3 DNA: TGTGCCAGCAGTGAAGATGACAGGGCCTACAATGAGCAGTTCTTC. Supplemented by reference TRBV25-1 and TRBJ2-1, the full variable domain reads EADIYQTPRYLVIGTGKKITLECSQTMGHDKMYWYQQDPGMELHLIHYSYGVNSTEKGDLSSESTVSRIRTEHFPLTLESARPSHTSQYLCASSEDDRAYNEQFFGPGTRLTVL.